This T cell receptor beta chain was recorded in a study of T cells after yellow fever vaccination. Germline values: CDR1 SGHTA, CDR2 FQGNSA. The V segment lost 5 bases and the J segment 8 bases; nucleotides outside the gene matches: 14. This CDR3 comprises 16 residues. One entry per CDR3 protein results from TCRdb running MiXCR on the 5' RACE reads. The data show hundreds of thousands of distinct CDR3 sequences, approximately 19% seen once. The chain joins TRBV7-2 to TRBJ2-4; TRBD1 matches 8 bases. The sequences come from PBMCs, collected before the yellow fever booster vaccination. The source is a man between 18 and 35 years old who received the YFV17D yellow fever vaccine. The CDR3 coding sequence is TGTGCCAGCAGCCGAGTCGAGATTGACAGGGGACACATTCAGTACTTC. Translated: CASSRVEIDRGHIQYF.